Sequencing of this T cell receptor (beta chain) was carried out in a study of blood T cell repertoires in COVID-19. Study-level background: Samples came from the United States, Italy and Spain, spanning acute and convalescent COVID-19. T cells, B-cell-depleted T cells, or PBMCs supplied cDNA or gDNA.

As handled by the study authors: Counts of nucleated cells, estimated from reference gene primer amplification, were obtained. Sequencing was performed with immunoSEQ multiplex PCR; in TCRdb, only in-frame clones are kept and a portion is missing. The V and J calls and clone size come from that table; D and trimming were worked out from the DNA. Among over 150,000 clones, roughly 84% were seen once, and the ten largest hold about 7%. CDR1 is SQVTM, CDR2 ANQGSEA, per germline. Trimming shortened V by 0 bases and J by 10 bases, and 9 bases separated the two germline ends. The CDR3 has 11 residues. Material for sequencing was peripheral blood. V gene TRBV29-1 combines with J gene TRBJ1-2; tentatively, D is TRBD1 (5 bases). This receptor was identified in a man aged 45-65 years with active or convalescent COVID-19. The CDR3 DNA sequence: TGCAGCGTTGAAGAACAGGTGGACTACACCTTC. Translated: CSVEEQVDYTF.